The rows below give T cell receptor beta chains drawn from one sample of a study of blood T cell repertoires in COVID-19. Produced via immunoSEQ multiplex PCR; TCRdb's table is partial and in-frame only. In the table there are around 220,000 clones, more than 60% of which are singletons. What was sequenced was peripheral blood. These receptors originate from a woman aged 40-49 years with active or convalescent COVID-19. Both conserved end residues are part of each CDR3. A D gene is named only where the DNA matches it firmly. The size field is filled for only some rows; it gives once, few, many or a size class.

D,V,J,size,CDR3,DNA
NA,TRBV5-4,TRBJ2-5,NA,CASNVGGGYQETQYF,TGTGCCAGCAACGTGGGGGGTGGGTACCAAGAGACCCAGTACTTC
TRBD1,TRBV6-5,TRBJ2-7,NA,CASSYAGQGFSYEQYF,TGTGCCAGCAGTTATGCGGGACAGGGGTTCTCCTACGAGCAGTACTTC
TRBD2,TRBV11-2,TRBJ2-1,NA,CASSLRWSGGAYNEQFF,TGTGCCAGCAGCTTAAGGTGGAGCGGGGGGGCATATAATGAGCAGTTCTTC
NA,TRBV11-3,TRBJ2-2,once,CASSLGHNGELFF,TGTGCCAGCAGCTTAGGACACAACGGGGAGCTGTTTTTT
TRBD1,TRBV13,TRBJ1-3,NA,CASSLAGGRNTIYF,TGCGCCAGCAGCTTAGCAGGGGGCCGAAACACCATATATTTT
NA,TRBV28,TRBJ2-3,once,CASSFSGSSEADTQYF,TGTGCCAGCAGTTTCTCGGGATCCTCGGAAGCCGATACGCAGTATTTT
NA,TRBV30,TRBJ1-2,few,CAWSLDSQYGYTF,TGTGCCTGGAGCCTTGACAGCCAGTATGGCTACACCTTC
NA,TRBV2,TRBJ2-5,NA,CASTLARGETQYF,TGTGCCAGCACTCTAGCCAGGGGAGAGACCCAGTACTTC
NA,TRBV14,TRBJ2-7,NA,CASSQVFTGQFYEQYF,TGTGCCAGCAGCCAAGTTTTTACAGGACAATTCTACGAGCAGTACTTC
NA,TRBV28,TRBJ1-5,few,CASSSVIGEGRINQPQHF,TGTGCCAGCAGTTCCGTGATTGGAGAAGGTAGGATCAATCAGCCCCAGCATTTT
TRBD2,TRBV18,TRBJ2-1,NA,CASSTGLAGGPGEQFF,TGTGCCAGCTCAACCGGACTAGCGGGGGGGCCGGGTGAGCAGTTCTTC